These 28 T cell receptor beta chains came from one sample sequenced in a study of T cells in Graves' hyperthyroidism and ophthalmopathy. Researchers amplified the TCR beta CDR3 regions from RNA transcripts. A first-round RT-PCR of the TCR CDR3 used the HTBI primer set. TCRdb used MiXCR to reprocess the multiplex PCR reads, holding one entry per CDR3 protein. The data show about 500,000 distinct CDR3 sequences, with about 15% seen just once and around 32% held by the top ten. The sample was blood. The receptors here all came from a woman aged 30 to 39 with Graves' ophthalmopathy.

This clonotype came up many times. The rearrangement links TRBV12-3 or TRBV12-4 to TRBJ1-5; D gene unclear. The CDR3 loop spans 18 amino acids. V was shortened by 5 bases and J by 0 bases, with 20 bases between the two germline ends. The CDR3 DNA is TGTGCCAGCAGTCGCCAAGACACACATTCATATAGCAATCAGCCCCAGCATTTT. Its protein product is CASSRQDTHSYSNQPQHF.

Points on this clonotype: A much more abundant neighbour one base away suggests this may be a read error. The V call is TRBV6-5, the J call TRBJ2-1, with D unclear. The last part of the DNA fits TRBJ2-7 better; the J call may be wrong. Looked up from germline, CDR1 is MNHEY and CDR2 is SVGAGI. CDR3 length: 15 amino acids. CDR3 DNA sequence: TGTGCCAGCAGTTACCTAGGGCAAGCATACAATGAGCAGTACTTC. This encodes CASSYLGQAYNEQYF.

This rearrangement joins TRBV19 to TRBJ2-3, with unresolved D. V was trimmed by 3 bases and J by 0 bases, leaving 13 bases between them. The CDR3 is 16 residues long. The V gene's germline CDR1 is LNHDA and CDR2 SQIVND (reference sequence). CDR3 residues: CASSIPGGASTDTQYF. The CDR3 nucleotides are TGTGCCAGTAGTATCCCCGGCGGTGCTAGCACAGATACGCAGTATTTT.

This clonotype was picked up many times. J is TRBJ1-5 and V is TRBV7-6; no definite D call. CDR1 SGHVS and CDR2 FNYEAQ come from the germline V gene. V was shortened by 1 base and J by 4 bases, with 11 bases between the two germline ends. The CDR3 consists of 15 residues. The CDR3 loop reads CASSLEGRRNQPQHF. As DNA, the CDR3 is TGTGCCAGCAGCTTAGAAGGTAGACGGAATCAGCCCCAGCATTTT.

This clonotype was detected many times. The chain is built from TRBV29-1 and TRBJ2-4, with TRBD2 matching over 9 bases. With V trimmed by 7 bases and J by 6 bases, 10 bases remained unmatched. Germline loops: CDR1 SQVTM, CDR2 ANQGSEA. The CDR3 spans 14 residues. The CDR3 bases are TGCAGCGGCGGGGGGGCAGGGTCGGGAAACATTCAGTACTTC. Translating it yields CSGGGAGSGNIQYF.

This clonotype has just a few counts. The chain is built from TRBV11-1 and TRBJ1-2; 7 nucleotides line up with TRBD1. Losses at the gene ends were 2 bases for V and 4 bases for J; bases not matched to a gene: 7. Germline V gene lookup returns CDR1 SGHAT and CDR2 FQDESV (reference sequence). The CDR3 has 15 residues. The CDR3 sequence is CASSLSTGKTYGYTF. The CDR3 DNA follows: TGTGCCAGCAGCTTATCGACAGGGAAGACCTATGGCTACACCTTC.

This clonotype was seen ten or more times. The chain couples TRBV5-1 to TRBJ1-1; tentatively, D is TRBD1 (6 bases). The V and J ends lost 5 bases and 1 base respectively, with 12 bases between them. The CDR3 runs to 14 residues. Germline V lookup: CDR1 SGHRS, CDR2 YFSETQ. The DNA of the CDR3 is TGCGCCAGCAGGTACGGGACATCGAACACTGAAGCTTTCTTT. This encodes CASRYGTSNTEAFF.

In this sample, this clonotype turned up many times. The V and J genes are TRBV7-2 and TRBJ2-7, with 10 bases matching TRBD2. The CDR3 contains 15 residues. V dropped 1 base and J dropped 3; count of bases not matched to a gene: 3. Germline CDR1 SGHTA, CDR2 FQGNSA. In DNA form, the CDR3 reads TGTGCCAGCAGCTTAGAACTAGCGGGAAACTACGAGCAGTACTTC. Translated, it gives CASSLELAGNYEQYF. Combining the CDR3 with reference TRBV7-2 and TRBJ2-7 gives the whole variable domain GAGVSQSPSNKVTEKGKDVELRCDPISGHTALYWYRQSLGQGLEFLIYFQGNSAPDKSGLPSDRFSAERTGGSVSTLTIQRTQQEDSAVYLCASSLELAGNYEQYFGPGTRLTVT.

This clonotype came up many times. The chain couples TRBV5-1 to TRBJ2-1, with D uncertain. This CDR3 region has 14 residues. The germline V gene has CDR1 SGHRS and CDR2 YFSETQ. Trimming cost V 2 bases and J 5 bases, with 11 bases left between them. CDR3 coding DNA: TGCGCCAGCAGCTTAGGTAATCTGAACAATGAGCAGTTCTTC. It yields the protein CASSLGNLNNEQFF.

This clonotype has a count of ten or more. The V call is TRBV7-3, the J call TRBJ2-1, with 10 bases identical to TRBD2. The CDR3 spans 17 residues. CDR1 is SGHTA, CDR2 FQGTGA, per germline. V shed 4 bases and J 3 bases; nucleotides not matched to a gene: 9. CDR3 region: CASSSGIAGGSYNEQFF. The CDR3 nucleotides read TGTGCCAGCAGCTCTGGTATAGCGGGAGGAAGCTACAATGAGCAGTTCTTC.

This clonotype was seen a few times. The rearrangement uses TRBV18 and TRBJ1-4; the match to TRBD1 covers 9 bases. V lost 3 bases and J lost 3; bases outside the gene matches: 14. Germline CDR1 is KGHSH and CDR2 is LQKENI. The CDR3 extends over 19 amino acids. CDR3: CASSPIRRDRVLANEKLFF. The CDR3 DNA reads TGTGCCAGCTCACCGATCCGACGGGACAGGGTATTGGCTAATGAAAAACTGTTTTTT.

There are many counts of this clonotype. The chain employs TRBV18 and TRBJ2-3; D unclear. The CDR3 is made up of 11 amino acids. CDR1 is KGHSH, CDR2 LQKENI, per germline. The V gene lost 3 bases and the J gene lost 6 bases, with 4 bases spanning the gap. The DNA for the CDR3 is TGTGCCAGCTCACCGAAGGATACGCAGTATTTT. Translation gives CASSPKDTQYF.

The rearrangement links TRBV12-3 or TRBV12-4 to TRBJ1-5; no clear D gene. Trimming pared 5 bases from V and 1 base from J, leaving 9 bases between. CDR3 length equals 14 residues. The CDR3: CASSDPGSNQPQHF. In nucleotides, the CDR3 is TGTGCCAGCAGTGACCCTGGAAGCAATCAGCCCCAGCATTTT.

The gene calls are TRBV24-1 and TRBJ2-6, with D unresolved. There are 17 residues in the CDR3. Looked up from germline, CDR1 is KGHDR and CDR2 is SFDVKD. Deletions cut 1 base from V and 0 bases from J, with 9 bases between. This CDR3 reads CATSDFGLNSGANVLTF. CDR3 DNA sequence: TGTGCCACCAGTGATTTTGGCCTCAACTCTGGGGCCAACGTCCTGACTTTC.

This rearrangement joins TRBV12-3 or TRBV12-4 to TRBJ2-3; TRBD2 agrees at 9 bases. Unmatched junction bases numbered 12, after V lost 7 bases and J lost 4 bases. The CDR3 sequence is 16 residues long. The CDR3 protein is CASTPGAGGGPDTQYF. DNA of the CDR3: TGTGCCAGCACCCCTGGGGCGGGAGGGGGGCCAGATACGCAGTATTTT.

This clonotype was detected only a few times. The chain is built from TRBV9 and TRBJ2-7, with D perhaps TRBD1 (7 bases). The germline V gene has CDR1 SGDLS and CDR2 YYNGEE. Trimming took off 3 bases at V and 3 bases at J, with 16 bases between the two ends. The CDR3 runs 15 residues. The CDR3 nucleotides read TGTGCCAGCAGCGGGGGGGACAGAGAAGGCTACGAGCAGTACTTC. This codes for CASSGGDREGYEQYF.

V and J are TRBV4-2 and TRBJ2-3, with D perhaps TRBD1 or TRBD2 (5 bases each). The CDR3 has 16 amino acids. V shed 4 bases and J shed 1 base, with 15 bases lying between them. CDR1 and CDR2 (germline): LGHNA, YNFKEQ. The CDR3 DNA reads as TGTGCCAGCAGCCGAGGGACCCAAGGGGGCACAGATACGCAGTATTTT. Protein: CASSRGTQGGTDTQYF.

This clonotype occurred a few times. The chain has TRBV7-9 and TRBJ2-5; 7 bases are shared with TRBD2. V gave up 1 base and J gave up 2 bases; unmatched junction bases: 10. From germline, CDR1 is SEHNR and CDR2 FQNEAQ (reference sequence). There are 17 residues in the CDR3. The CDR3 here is CASSLVGGSGVQETQYF. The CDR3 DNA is TGTGCCAGCAGCTTAGTGGGAGGGAGCGGTGTACAAGAGACCCAGTACTTC.

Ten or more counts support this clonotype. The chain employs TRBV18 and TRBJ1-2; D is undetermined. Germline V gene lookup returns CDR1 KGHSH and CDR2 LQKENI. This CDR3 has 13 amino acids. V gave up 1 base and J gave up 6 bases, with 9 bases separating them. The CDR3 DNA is TGTGCCAGCTCACCACAGGCTTCGGATGGCTACACCTTC. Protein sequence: CASSPQASDGYTF.

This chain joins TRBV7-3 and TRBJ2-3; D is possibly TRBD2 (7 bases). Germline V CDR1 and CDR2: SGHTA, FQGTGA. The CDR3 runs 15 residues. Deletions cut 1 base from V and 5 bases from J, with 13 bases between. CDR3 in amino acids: CASSLSLGGGDTQYF. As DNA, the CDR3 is TGTGCCAGCAGCTTAAGTCTGGGAGGGGGAGATACGCAGTATTTT.

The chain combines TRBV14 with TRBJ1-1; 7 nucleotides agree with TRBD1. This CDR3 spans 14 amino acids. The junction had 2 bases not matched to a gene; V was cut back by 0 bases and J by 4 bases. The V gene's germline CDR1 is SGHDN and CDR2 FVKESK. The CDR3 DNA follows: TGTGCCAGCAGCCAAGATGCAGGGGGCACTGAAGCTTTCTTT. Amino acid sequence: CASSQDAGGTEAFF.

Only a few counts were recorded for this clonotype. The CDR3 DNA reads TGTGCCAGCAGCGTAGAGGACTCGAATGAGCAGTTCTTC. It encodes CASSVEDSNEQFF. The chain is built from TRBV9 and TRBJ2-1; weak D call: TRBD2 (5 bases). This CDR3 has 13 amino acids. Germline assignment: CDR1 SGDLS and CDR2 YYNGEE. Between the trimmed V and J ends, which lost 0 bases and 7 bases, there was a span of 8 bases. The full variable domain, in which reference TRBV9 and TRBJ2-1 provide the parts outside the CDR3, is DSGVTQTPKHLITATGQRVTLRCSPRSGDLSVYWYQQSLDQGLQFLIQYYNGEERAKGNILERFSAQQFPDLHSELNLSSLELGDSALYFCASSVEDSNEQFFGPGTRLTVL.

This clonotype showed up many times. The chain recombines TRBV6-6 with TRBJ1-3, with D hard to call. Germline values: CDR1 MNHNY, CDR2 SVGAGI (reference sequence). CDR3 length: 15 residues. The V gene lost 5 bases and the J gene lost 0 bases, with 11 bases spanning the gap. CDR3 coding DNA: TGTGCCAGCAGTCTACTTGCGAACTCTGGAAACACCATATATTTT. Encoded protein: CASSLLANSGNTIYF.

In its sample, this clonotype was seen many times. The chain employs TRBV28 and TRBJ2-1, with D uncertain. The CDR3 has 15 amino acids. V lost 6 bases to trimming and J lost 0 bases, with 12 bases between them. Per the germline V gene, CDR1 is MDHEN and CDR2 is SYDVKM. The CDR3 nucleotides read TGTGCCAGCAGCCCCCCCATGAGCTCCTACAATGAGCAGTTCTTC. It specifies CASSPPMSSYNEQFF.

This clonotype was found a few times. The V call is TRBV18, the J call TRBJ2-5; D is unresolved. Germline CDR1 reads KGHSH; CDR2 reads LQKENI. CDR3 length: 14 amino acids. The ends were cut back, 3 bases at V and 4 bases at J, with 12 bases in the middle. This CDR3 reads CASSPPGLGETQYF. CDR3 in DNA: TGTGCCAGCTCACCTCCCGGATTAGGAGAGACCCAGTACTTC.

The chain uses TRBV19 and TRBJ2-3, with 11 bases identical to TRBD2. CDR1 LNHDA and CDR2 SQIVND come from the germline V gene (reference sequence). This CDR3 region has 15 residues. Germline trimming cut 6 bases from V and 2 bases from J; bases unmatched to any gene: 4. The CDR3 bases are TGTGCCAGTAGAAGACTAGCGGGAAACACAGATACGCAGTATTTT. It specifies CASRRLAGNTDTQYF.

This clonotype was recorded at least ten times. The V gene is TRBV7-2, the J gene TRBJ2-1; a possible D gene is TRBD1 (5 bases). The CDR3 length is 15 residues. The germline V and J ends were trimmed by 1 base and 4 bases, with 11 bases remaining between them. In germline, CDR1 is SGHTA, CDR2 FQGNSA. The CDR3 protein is CASSLVAGIYNEQFF. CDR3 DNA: TGTGCCAGCAGCTTAGTGGCAGGGATTTACAATGAGCAGTTCTTC.

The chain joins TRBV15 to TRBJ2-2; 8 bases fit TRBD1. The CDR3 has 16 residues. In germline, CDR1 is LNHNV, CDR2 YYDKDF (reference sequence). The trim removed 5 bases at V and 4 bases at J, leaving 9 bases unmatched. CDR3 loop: CATSGTRTGPTGELFF. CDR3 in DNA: TGTGCCACCAGCGGGACGAGGACAGGGCCCACCGGGGAGCTGTTTTTT.